This T cell receptor beta chain stems from a study of blood T cell repertoires in COVID-19. Study as a whole: PBMCs, B-cell-depleted T cells, or T cells provided the cDNA or gDNA that made up the material.

The germline gives CDR1 KGHDR, CDR2 SFDVKD. This CDR3 contains 12 residues. Trimming took 9 bases from V and 1 from J; bases not matched to a gene: 1. In the original workflow: Amplification of reference gene primers provided the estimated nucleated cell counts. The repertoire was sequenced with immunoSEQ multiplex PCR; TCRdb's copy has only in-frame clones and lacks some. The D gene and trimming were derived from the DNA, and the V and J assignments and clone size from that table. Of roughly 72,000 clones detected, approximately 87% appear once; the ten largest clones hold approximately 2.5%. The table lists this clone with a few counts.

The sequence was obtained from a human donor in a cohort sampled during active COVID-19. This chain joins TRBV24-1 and TRBJ2-7; 8 nucleotides match TRBD1. The sequenced sample consisted of peripheral blood. CDR3 sequence reads: CATWDRSYEQYF. CDR3 bases: TGTGCCACCTGGGACAGGTCCTACGAGCAGTACTTC.